This TCR beta chain was identified in a study of T cells in Graves' hyperthyroidism and ophthalmopathy. Amplification yielded TCR beta CDR3 regions, with RNA transcripts as the source. The HTBI primer set served for first-round RT-PCR of the TCR CDR3. TCRdb re-called the multiplex PCR reads with MiXCR, one entry per CDR3 protein. The table includes 450,000 to 500,000 distinct CDR3 sequences, approximately 22% detected once. The CDR3 is made up of 14 amino acids. Per germline, CDR1 DFQATT and CDR2 SNEGSKA (reference sequence). The V segment lost 5 bases and the J segment 12 bases; nucleotides outside the gene matches: 15. This clonotype was recorded many times.

The source of this sequence is a woman in her seventies with Graves' ophthalmopathy. The sequencing sample was made of blood. The V gene is TRBV20-1, the J gene TRBJ2-1; TRBD2 aligns across 8 bases. The CDR3 DNA follows: TGCAGTGCTCGAGGGGTAGCGGGAAATATTGGGCAGTTCTTC. Translating gives CSARGVAGNIGQFF.